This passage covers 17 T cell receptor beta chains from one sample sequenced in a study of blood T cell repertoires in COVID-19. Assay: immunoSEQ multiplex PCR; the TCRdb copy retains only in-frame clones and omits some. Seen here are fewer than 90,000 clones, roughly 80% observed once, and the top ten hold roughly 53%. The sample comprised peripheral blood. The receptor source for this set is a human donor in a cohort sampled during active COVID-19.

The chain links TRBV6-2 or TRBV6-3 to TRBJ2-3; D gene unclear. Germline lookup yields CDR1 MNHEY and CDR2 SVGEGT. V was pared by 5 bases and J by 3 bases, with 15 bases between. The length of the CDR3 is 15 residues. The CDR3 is CASSKTPIRTDTQYF. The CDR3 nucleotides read TGTGCCAGCAGTAAGACCCCGATCAGGACAGATACGCAGTATTTT.

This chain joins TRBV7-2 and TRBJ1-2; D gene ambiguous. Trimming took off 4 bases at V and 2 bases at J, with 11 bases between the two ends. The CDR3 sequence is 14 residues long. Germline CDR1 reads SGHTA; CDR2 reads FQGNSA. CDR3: CASSYSPGNYGYTF. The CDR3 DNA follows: TGTGCCAGCAGCTACTCCCCAGGCAACTATGGCTACACCTTC.

CDR3 sequence: CASRGGYSTGELFF. Here the CDR3 DNA reads TGTGCCAGCAGGGGGGGGTATTCGACCGGGGAGCTGTTTTTT. The chain carries TRBV28 and TRBJ2-2; 7 nucleotides agree with TRBD2. Losses at the gene ends were 6 bases for V and 5 bases for J; bases not matched to a gene: 6. CDR1 and CDR2 from the germline V gene are MDHEN and SYDVKM. The CDR3 is 14 amino acids.

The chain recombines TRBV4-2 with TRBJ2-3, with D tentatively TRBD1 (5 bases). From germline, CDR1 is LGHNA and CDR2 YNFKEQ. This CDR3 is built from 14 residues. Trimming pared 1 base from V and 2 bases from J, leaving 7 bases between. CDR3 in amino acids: CASSQGQTTDTQYF. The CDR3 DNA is TGTGCCAGCAGCCAAGGACAGACCACAGATACGCAGTATTTT.

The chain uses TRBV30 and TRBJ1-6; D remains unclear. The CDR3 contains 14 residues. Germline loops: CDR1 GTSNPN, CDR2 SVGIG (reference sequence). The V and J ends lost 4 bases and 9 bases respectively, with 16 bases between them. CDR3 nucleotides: TGTGCCTGGAACCCCCTGGGAAGCGGTTCACCCCTCCACTTT. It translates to CAWNPLGSGSPLHF. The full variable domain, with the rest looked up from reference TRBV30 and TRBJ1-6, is SQTIHQWPATLVQPVGSPLSLECTVEGTSNPNLYWYRQAAGRGLQLLFYSVGIGQISSEVPQNLSASRPQDRQFILSSKKLLLSDSGFYLCAWNPLGSGSPLHFGNGTRLTVT.

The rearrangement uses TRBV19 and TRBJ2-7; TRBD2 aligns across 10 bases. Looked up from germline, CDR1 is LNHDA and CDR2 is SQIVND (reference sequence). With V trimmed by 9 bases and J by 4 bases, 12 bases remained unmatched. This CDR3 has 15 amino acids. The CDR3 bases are TGTGCCAGCCCACTGGTAACTAGCGGGAAATACGAGCAGTACTTC. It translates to CASPLVTSGKYEQYF.

In DNA, the CDR3 is TGTGCCAGCAGCACCTACAATGAGCAGTTCTTC. Amino acid sequence: CASSTYNEQFF. The chain carries TRBV12-3 or TRBV12-4 and TRBJ2-1, with D unclear. This CDR3 comprises 11 residues. Trimming cost V 6 bases and J 2 bases, with 2 bases left between them.

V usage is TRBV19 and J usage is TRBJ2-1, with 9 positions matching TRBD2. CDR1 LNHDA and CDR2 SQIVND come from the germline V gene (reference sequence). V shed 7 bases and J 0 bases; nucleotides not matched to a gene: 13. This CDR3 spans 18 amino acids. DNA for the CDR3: TGTGCCAGTACCAAGGGGCTAGCGGGATGGAGCTCCTACAATGAGCAGTTCTTC. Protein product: CASTKGLAGWSSYNEQFF.

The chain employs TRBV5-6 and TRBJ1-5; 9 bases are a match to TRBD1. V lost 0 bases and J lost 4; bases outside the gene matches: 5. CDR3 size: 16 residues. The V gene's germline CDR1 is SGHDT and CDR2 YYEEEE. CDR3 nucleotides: TGTGCCAGCAGCTTGGCCCCGACAGGGGGGAATCAGCCCCAGCATTTT. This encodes CASSLAPTGGNQPQHF.

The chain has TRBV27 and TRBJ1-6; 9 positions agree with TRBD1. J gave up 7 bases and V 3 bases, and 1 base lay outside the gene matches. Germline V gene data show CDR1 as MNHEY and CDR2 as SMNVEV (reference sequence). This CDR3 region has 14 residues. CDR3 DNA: TGTGCCAGCAGTTTGGACAGGGGAAATTCACCCCTCCACTTT. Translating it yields CASSLDRGNSPLHF.

The CDR3 is CASSSTGDTEAFF. The CDR3 bases are TGTGCCAGCAGCTCAACGGGGGACACTGAAGCTTTCTTT. The chain joins TRBV6-5 to TRBJ1-1; TRBD1 is a possible D gene (5 bases). The V gene lost 6 bases and the J gene lost 3 bases, with 11 bases spanning the gap. The CDR3 spans 13 residues. Germline CDR1 reads MNHEY; CDR2 reads SVGAGI.

CDR3 protein: CASSTLGLPRSGYTF. In DNA form, the CDR3 reads TGTGCCAGCAGCACCTTGGGACTCCCCCGGAGTGGCTACACCTTC. V is TRBV7-8 and J is TRBJ1-2; maybe TRBD1 (5 bases). Trimming removed 5 bases from V and 7 bases from J, with 20 bases in between. The CDR3 sequence is 15 residues long. Per the germline V gene, CDR1 is SGHVS and CDR2 is FQNEAQ. The full variable domain, in which reference TRBV7-8 and TRBJ1-2 provide the parts outside the CDR3, is GAGVSQSPRYKVAKRGQDVALRCDPISGHVSLFWYQQALGQGPEFLTYFQNEAQLDKSGLPSDRFFAERPEGSVSTLKIQRTQQEDSAVYLCASSTLGLPRSGYTFGSGTRLTVV.

The CDR3 DNA reads as TGTGCCAGCAGACTACCGGGACAGAAAAACACCATATATTTT. Its translation: CASRLPGQKNTIYF. The chain couples TRBV7-2 to TRBJ1-3; the match to TRBD1 covers 7 bases. CDR1 and CDR2 from the germline V gene are SGHTA and FQGNSA. V dropped 6 bases and J dropped 6; count of bases not matched to a gene: 8. There are 14 residues in the CDR3.

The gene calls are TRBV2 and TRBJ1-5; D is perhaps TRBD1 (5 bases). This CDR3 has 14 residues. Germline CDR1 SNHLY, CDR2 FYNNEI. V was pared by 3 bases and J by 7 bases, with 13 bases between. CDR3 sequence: CASSELTERQPQHF. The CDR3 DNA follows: TGTGCCAGCAGTGAGCTGACAGAGAGGCAGCCCCAGCATTTT.

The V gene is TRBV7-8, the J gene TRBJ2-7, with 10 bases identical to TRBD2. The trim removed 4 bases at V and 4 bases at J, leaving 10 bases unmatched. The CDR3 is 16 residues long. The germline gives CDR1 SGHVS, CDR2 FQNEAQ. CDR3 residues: CASSSTTSGIVYEQYF. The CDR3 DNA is TGTGCCAGCAGCTCGACAACTAGCGGGATTGTATACGAGCAGTACTTC.

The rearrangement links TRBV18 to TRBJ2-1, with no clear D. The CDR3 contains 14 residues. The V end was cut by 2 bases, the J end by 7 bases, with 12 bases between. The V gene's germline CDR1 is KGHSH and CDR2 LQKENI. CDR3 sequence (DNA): TGTGCCAGCTCACCAGAACAGTCCCATAATGAGCAGTTCTTC. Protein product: CASSPEQSHNEQFF.

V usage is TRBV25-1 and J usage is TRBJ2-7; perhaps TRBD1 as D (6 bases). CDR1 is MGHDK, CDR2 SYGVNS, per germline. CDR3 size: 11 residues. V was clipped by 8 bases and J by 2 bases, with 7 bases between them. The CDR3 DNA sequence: TGTGCCAGCGGGACACCCTACGAGCAGTACTTC. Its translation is CASGTPYEQYF.